The subject of this entry is one T cell receptor (beta chain). This clonotype was counted only a few times. Which antigen it targets is not known. No much larger clone is present one base from it, and per-base qualities are unavailable. This entry is derived from a study of CD8 T cells in ankylosing spondylitis (dated by TCRdb to 2016 to 2017). In terms of the full investigation: The study set out to find disease-linked TCR variants by profiling T cell receptor beta repertoires in ankylosing spondylitis patients and healthy donors. The full study cohort was made up of 25 ankylosing spondylitis patients and 108 healthy donors. Samples of peripheral blood were taken, and for ankylosing spondylitis patients, synovial fluid was collected as well.

Summary of the overall study and its limitations: A TCR beta motif made up of eight or nine highly homologous amino acid variants appeared to be characteristic of blood from ankylosing spondylitis patients. The disease-linked clones showed a CD8+ phenotype and occurred at relatively low frequencies in peripheral blood. According to the report, matched synovial fluid samples from ankylosing spondylitis patients were significantly enriched for the disease-linked clones. Some motif variants had previously been reported in the synovial fluid and blood of reactive arthritis patients, which suggests shared mechanisms of disease initiation.

Measured from the cysteine to the phenylalanine, the CDR3 is 18 residues long. The sequence is cut down to CDR3 DNA, 54 bases in frame from base 1. Taken from the germline V gene (reference sequence), the CDR1 and CDR2 loops are LGHDT and YNNKEL. Trimmed from V: 4 bases; trimmed from J: 4 bases; junction bases lacking a gene match: 11. Sequencing was carried out with an Illumina HiSeq 2500. Quantitative 5'-RACE with molecular barcodes was the method used to prepare the TCR beta libraries. From the authors' description of their analysis: A new computational method based on a probabilistic model of VDJ rearrangement was used to identify disease-linked TCR variants. In-frame beta chains were kept once TCRdb had trimmed the public reads at Q25 with fastp and called clones with MiXCR. Under each unique CDR3 protein, matching rows form one entry showing the most common genes and DNA. The V and J calls here are based on TCRdb, not the publication. The sample table holds hundreds of thousands of distinct CDR3 sequences, of which around 9.1% were seen once. Of the sample, 6.5% to 7% falls within the top ten clones.

The source of this sequence is a male donor with ankylosing spondylitis or in good health (not recorded which). The material sequenced was blood, either unsorted or a sorted T cell fraction (not recorded which). The chain joins TRBV3-1 to TRBJ2-5; TRBD2 aligns with 14 central bases. The CDR3 corresponds to CASSPGTSGGGLRETQYF. The DNA sequence is as follows: TGTGCCAGCAGCCCCGGGACTAGCGGGGGAGGTCTTCGAGAGACCCAGTACTTC.